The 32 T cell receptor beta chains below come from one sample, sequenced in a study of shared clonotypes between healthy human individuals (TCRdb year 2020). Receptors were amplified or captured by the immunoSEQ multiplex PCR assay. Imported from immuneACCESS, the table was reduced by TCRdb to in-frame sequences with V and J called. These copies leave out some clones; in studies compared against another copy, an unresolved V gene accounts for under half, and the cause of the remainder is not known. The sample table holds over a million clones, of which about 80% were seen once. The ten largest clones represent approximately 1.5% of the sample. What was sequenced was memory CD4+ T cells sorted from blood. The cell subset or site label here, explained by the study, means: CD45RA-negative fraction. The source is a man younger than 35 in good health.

Written as DNA, the CDR3 is TGTGCCAGCAGTGAAGCGGCCACAGGGTCCTACGAGCAGTACTTC. Translated, it gives CASSEAATGSYEQYF. The chain links TRBV6-1 to TRBJ2-7, with D perhaps matching TRBD1 (6 bases). The V and J ends lost 0 bases and 1 base respectively, with 10 bases between them. Looked up from germline, CDR1 is MNHNS and CDR2 is SASEGT. This CDR3 is built from 15 residues.

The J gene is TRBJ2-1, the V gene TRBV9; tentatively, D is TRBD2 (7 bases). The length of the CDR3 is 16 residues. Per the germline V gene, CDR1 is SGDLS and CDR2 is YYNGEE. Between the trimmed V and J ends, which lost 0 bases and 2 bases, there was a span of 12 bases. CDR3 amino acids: CASSVVGGQAYNEQFF. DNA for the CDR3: TGTGCCAGCAGCGTAGTGGGGGGGCAAGCCTACAATGAGCAGTTCTTC.

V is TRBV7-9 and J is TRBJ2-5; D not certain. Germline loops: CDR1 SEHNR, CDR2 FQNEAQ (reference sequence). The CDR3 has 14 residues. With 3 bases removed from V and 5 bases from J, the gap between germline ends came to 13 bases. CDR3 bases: TGTGCCAGCAGCTTGGGCTCCCCCGGGGAGACCCAGTACTTC. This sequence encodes CASSLGSPGETQYF.

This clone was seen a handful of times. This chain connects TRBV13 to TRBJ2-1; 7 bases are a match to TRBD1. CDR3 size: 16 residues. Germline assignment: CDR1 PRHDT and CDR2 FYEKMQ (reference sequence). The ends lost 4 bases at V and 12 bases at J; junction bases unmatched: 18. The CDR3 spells CASSSLWDSALWGQFF. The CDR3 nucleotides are TGTGCCAGCAGCTCCCTTTGGGACAGCGCCCTGTGGGGGCAGTTCTTC.

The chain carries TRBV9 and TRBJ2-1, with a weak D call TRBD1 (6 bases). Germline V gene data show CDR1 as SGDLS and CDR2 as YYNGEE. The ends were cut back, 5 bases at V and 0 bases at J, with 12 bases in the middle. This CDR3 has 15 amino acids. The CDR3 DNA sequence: TGTGCCAGCAGTCCAACAGGGAGCTCCTACAATGAGCAGTTCTTC. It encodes CASSPTGSSYNEQFF.

CDR3 sequence (DNA): TGTGCCAGCAGCCACTCCGGACAGAGCGTCGTCTATGGCTACACCTTC. Translated, it gives CASSHSGQSVVYGYTF. The rearrangement joins TRBV7-2 to TRBJ1-2; D is possibly TRBD1 (6 bases). V was pared by 5 bases and J by 4 bases, with 20 bases between. This CDR3 comprises 16 residues. Germline CDR1 reads SGHTA; CDR2 reads FQGNSA.

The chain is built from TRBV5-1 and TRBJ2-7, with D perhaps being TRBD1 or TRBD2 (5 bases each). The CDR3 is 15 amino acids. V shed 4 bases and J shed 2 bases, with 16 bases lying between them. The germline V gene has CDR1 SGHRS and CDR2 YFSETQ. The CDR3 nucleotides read TGCGCCAGCAGCCCCATCCCGGGGACCGCCTACGAGCAGTACTTC. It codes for CASSPIPGTAYEQYF.

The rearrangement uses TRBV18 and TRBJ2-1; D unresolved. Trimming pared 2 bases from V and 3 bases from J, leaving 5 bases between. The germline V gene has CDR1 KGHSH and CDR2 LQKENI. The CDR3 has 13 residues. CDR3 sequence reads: CASSPASYNEQFF. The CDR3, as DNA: TGTGCCAGCTCACCAGCGAGCTACAATGAGCAGTTCTTC.

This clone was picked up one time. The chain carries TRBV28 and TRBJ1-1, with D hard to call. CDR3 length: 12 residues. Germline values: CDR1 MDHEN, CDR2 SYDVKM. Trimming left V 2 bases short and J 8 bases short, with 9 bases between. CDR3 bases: TGTGCCAGCAGTTTAACCGGACTAGAAGCTTTCTTT. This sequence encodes CASSLTGLEAFF.

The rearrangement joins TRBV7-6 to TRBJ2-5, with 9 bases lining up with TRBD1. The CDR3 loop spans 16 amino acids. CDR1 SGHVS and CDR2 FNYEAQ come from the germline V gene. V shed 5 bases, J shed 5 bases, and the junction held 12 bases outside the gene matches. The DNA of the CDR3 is TGTGCCAGCAGCCGGACCCGGGACAGGGTAAGCGAGACCCAGTACTTC. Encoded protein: CASSRTRDRVSETQYF.

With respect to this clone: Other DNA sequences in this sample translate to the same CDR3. The CDR3 protein is CAWSVLNSPLHF. The CDR3 bases are TGTGCCTGGAGTGTACTGAATTCACCCCTCCACTTT. This rearrangement joins TRBV30 to TRBJ1-6; no reliable D call. The CDR3 sequence is 12 residues long. Germline V gene data show CDR1 as GTSNPN and CDR2 as SVGIG (reference sequence). V dropped 0 bases and J dropped 7 bases, with 4 bases sitting between them.

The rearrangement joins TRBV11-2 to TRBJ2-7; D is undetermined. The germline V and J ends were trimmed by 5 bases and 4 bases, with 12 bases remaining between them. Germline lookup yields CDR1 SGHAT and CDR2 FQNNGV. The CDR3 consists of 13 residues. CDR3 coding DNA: TGTGCCAGCAGCCCGATAAACCTTTACGAGCAGTACTTC. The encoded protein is CASSPINLYEQYF. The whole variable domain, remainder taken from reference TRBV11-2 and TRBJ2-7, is EAGVAQSPRYKIIEKRQSVAFWCNPISGHATLYWYQQILGQGPKLLIQFQNNGVVDDSQLPKDRFSAERLKGVDSTLKIQPAKLEDSAVYLCASSPINLYEQYFGPGTRLTVT.

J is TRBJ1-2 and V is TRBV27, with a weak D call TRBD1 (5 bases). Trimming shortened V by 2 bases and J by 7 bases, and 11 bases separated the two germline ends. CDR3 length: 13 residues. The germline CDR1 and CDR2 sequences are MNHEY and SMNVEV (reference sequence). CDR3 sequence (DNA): TGTGCCAGCAGTTTAGAGTTTGGGGGTGGCTACACCTTC. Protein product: CASSLEFGGGYTF.

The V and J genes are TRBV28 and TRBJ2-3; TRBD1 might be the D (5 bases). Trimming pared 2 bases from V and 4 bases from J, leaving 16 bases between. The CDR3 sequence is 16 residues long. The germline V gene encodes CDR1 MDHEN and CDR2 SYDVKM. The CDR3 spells CASSLMGTGIPDTQYF. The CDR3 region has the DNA TGTGCCAGCAGTTTAATGGGAACAGGCATTCCAGATACGCAGTATTTT.

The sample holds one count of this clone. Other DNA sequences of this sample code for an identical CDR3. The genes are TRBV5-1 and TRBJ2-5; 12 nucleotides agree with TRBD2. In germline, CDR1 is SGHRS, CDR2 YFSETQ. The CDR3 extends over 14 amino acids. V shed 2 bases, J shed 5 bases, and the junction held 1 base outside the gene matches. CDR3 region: CASSLTSGGETQYF. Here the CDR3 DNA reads TGCGCCAGCAGCTTAACTAGCGGGGGGGAGACCCAGTACTTC.

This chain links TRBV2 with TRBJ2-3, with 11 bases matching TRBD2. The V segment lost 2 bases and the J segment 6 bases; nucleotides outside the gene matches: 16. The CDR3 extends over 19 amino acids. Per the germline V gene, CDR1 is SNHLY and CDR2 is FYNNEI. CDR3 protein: CASSESTPPGTSGRDTQYF. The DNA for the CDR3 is TGTGCCAGCAGTGAATCCACTCCCCCCGGGACTAGCGGAAGGGATACGCAGTATTTT.

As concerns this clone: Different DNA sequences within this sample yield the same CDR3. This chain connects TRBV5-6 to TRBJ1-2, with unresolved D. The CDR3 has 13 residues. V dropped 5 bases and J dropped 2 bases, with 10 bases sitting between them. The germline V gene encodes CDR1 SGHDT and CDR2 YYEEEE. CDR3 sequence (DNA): TGTGCCAGCAGTCTCCCCGGGAACTATGGCTACACCTTC. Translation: CASSLPGNYGYTF.

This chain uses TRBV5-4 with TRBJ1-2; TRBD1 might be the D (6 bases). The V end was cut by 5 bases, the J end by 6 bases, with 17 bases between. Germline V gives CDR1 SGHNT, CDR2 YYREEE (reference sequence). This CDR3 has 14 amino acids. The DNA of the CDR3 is TGTGCCAGCAGATCCGGACAGCGCCCCGATGGCTACACCTTC. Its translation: CASRSGQRPDGYTF.

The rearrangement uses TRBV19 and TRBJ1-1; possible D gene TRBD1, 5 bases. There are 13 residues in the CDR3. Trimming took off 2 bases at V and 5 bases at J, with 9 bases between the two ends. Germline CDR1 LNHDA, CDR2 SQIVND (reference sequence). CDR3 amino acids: CASSIMAGTEAFF. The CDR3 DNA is TGTGCCAGTAGTATAATGGCAGGGACTGAAGCTTTCTTT.

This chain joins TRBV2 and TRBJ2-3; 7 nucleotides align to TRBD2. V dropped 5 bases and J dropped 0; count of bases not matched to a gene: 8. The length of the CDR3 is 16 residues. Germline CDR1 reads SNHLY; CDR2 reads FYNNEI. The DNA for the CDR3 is TGTGCCAGCAGTCCCAGGCTAGCGGCTAGCACAGATACGCAGTATTTT. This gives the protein CASSPRLAASTDTQYF.

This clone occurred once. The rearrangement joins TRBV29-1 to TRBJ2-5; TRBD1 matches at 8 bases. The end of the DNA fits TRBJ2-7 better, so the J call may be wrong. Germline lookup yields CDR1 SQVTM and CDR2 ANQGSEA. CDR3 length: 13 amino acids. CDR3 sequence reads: CSVRTGWYYEQYF. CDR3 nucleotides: TGCAGCGTCAGGACAGGGTGGTACTACGAGCAGTACTTC.

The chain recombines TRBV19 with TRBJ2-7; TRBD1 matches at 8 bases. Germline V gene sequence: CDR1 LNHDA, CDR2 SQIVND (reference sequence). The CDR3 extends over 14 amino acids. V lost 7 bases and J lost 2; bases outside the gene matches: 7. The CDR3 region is CASMDPGQAYEQYF. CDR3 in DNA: TGTGCCAGTATGGACCCGGGACAGGCCTACGAGCAGTACTTC.

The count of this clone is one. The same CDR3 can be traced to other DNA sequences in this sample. CDR3 amino acids: CASSLVAGTSGSYEQYF. The CDR3 DNA reads TGTGCCAGCAGCTTAGTAGCAGGGACTAGCGGGAGTTACGAGCAGTACTTC. The chain carries TRBV7-2 and TRBJ2-7, with 14 positions matching TRBD2. Germline V lookup: CDR1 SGHTA, CDR2 FQGNSA. J gave up 4 bases and V 1 base, and 6 bases lay outside the gene matches. The length of the CDR3 is 17 residues.

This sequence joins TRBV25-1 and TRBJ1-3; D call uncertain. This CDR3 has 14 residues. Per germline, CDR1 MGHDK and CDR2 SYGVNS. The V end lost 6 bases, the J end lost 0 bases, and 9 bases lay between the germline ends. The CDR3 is CASSQGGSGNTIYF. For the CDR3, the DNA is TGTGCCAGCAGCCAAGGAGGCTCTGGAAACACCATATATTTT. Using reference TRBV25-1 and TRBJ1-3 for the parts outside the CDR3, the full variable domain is EADIYQTPRYLVIGTGKKITLECSQTMGHDKMYWYQQDPGMELHLIHYSYGVNSTEKGDLSSESTVSRIRTEHFPLTLESARPSHTSQYLCASSQGGSGNTIYFGEGSWLTVV.

The CDR3 reads CASSWSGGSTDTQYF. The CDR3 DNA reads as TGCGCCAGCAGCTGGAGCGGGGGGAGCACAGATACGCAGTATTTT. The chain links TRBV5-1 to TRBJ2-3, with 9 bases aligning to TRBD2. This CDR3 region has 15 residues. Germline V gives CDR1 SGHRS, CDR2 YFSETQ. Trimming cost V 3 bases and J 0 bases; bases outside gene matches: 2.

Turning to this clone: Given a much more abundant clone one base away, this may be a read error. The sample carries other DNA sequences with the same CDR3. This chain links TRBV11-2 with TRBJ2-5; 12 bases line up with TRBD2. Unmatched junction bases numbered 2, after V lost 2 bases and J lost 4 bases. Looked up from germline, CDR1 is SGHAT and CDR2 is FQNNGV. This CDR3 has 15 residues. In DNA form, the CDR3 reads TGTGCCAGCAGCTTATCTAGCGGGGGGGCAGAGACCCAGTACTTC. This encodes CASSLSSGGAETQYF. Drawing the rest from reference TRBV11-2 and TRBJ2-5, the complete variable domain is EAGVAQSPRYKIIEKRQSVAFWCNPISGHATLYWYQQILGQGPKLLIQFQNNGVVDDSQLPKDRFSAERLKGVDSTLKIQPAKLEDSAVYLCASSLSSGGAETQYFGPGTRLLVL.

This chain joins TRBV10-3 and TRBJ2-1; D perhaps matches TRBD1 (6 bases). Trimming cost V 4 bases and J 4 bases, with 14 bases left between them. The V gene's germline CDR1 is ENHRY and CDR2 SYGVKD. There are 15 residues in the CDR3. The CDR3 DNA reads TGTGCCATCAGTGGAGGGGAACAGGGTTACAATGAGCAGTTCTTC. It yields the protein CAISGGEQGYNEQFF.

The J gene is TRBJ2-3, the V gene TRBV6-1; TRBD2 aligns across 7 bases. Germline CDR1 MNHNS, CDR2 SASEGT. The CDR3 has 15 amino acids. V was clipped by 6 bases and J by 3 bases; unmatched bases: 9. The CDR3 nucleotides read TGTGCCAGCAGCTTAAACCAGGGAGGGACAGATACGCAGTATTTT. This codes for CASSLNQGGTDTQYF.

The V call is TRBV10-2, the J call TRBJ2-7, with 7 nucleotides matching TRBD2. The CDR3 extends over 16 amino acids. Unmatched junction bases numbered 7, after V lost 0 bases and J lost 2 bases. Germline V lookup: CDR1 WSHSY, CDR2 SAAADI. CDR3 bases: TGCGCCAGCAGTGAGTCGGGAGGGCTAGCGGCCTACGAGCAGTACTTC. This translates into CASSESGGLAAYEQYF.

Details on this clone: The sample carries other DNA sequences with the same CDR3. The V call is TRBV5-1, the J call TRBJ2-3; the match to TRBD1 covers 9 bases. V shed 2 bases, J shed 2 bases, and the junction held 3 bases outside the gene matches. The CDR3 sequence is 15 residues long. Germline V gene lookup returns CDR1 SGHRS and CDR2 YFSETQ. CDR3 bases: TGCGCCAGCAGCTTCGGACAGGGGAACACAGATACGCAGTATTTT. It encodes CASSFGQGNTDTQYF.

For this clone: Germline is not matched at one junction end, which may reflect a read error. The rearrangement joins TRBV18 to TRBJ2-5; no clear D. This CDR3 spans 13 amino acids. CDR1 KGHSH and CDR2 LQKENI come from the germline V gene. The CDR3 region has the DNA TGTGCCAGCTCAGCCTCCCGCCAAGAGGCCCAGTACTTC. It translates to CASSASRQEAQYF. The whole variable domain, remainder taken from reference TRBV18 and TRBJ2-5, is NAGVMQNPRHLVRRRGQEARLRCSPMKGHSHVYWYRQLPEEGLKFMVYLQKENIIDESGMPKERFSAEFPKEGPSILRIQQVVRGDSAAYFCASSASRQEAQYFGPGTRLLVL.

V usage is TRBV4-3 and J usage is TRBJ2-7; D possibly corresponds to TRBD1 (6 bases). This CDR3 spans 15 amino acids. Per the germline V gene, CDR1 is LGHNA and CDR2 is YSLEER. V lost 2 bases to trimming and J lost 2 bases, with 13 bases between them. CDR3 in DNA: TGCGCCAGCAGCCAAAACAGGGACCCGGCCTACGAGCAGTACTTC. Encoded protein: CASSQNRDPAYEQYF.